This record looks at one TCR beta chain sequence and its context. The antigen is undetermined. The data were taken from a study of cytomegalovirus exposure and HLA in healthy donors. Trimming removed 5 bases at V and 5 bases at J, with 12 bases between. The CDR3 has 14 residues. Germline values: CDR1 SGHVS, CDR2 FNYEAQ. It was with 60 Vbeta and 13 Jbeta primers that the PCR ran. Libraries were prepared by immunoSEQ multiplex PCR; TCRdb keeps only in-frame clonotypes and omits some of them. The repertoire consists of about 180,000 clones, with just under 85% occurring once and the leading ten covering about 4.9%. The study's findings and limits: In an earlier analysis, about 87% or about 30%: the productive usage of most TCR beta V segments. Sequencing depth across donors, presence/absence analyses assumed, was roughly uniform.

The sequenced material came from PBMCs. V usage is TRBV7-6 and J usage is TRBJ1-4, with D perhaps matching TRBD1 (6 bases). This receptor was taken from a girl between 5 and 17 years old in good health and CMV-seropositive. The CDR3 here is CASSKFGTNEKLFF. The CDR3 nucleotides are TGTGCCAGCAGCAAATTCGGGACAAATGAAAAACTGTTTTTT.